This T cell receptor (beta chain) emerged from a study of T cells in localized non-small cell lung cancer. General study points: Appearing in adjacent lung were a median about 50 of the top 100 tumor clones. Without multi-region sequencing, intratumor heterogeneity could not be excluded. Among the tissues sampled, uninvolved adjacent lung had the highest T cell clonality, above tumor.

TCRdb's copy holds only in-frame clones and misses some; the assay was immunoSEQ multiplex PCR. In the table there are fewer than 30,000 clones, less than 90% of which are singletons. Regarding this clone: Antigen specificity is unknown.

The CDR3 covers 16 residues. The J segment lost 6 bases and the V segment lost 4 bases, leaving 10 bases of the junction unmatched. In germline, CDR1 is SGHNT, CDR2 YYREEE (reference sequence). The chain couples TRBV5-4 to TRBJ2-3; 11 bases fit TRBD2. The sample consisted of peripheral blood, taken before any cancer treatment. This receptor was obtained from a female donor over 55 with stage II squamous cell lung carcinoma. CDR3 in DNA: TGTGCCAGCAGCCTAGCGGGGGGACTTTCTATTGATACGCAGTATTTT. The encoded protein is CASSLAGGLSIDTQYF.